Listed below are T cell receptor beta chains from one sample, sequenced in a study of beta chain features in type 1 diabetes. TCRdb keeps only in-frame clones here, not all; method: immunoSEQ multiplex PCR. Counted here are about 220,000 clones, 9.5% to 13% occurring once; the ten biggest clones make up 1% to 1.5%. The sequenced material came from central memory CD4+ T cells from blood. These receptors came from a man aged 18 to 35 in good health. Both conserved end residues are part of each CDR3. The D gene is left open where the match is weak. Clone size is given for some rows only: seen once, a few or many times, or a class if the clone is expanded.

j_call,clone_size,d_call,v_call,cdr3_aa,cdr3_nt
TRBJ2-1,few,TRBD2,TRBV5-1,CASSSSSGYNEQFF,TGCGCCAGCAGTTCCTCTAGCGGATACAATGAGCAGTTCTTC
TRBJ2-5,few,TRBD1,TRBV7-2,CASSHGTGHQETQYF,TGTGCCAGCAGCCACGGGACAGGTCACCAAGAGACCCAGTACTTC
TRBJ2-7,-,TRBD1,TRBV28,CASSLNPGQVTHEQYF,TGTGCCAGCAGTTTGAATCCGGGACAGGTCACCCACGAGCAGTACTTC
TRBJ2-1,-,TRBD2,TRBV11-2,CASSSSGLAGGNEQFF,TGTGCCAGCAGCTCCTCGGGACTAGCGGGAGGTAACGAGCAGTTCTTC
TRBJ2-7,-,-,TRBV6-6,CASSWTPSYEQYF,TGTGCCAGCAGTTGGACACCGTCCTACGAGCAGTACTTC
TRBJ2-3,few,-,TRBV27,CASSLWGYTDTQYF,TGTGCCAGCAGTTTATGGGGGTACACAGATACGCAGTATTTT
TRBJ2-3,few,TRBD1,TRBV5-1,CASSAPQGATDTQYF,TGCGCCAGCAGCGCACCTCAGGGGGCTACAGATACGCAGTATTTT
TRBJ1-4,-,-,TRBV27,CASSLRRGNEKLFF,TGTGCCAGCAGTTTACGGCGGGGTAATGAAAAACTGTTTTTT
TRBJ1-1,many,-,TRBV10-3,CAISGGYNTEAFF,TGTGCCATCAGTGGGGGGTACAACACTGAAGCTTTCTTT
TRBJ2-7,-,-,TRBV10-3,CAISEPTLEQYF,TGTGCCATCAGTGAGCCGACCCTTGAGCAGTACTTC